This TCR beta chain was sequenced during a study of blood T cell repertoires in COVID-19. This clone was recorded only once. Sequencing used immunoSEQ multiplex PCR; TCRdb keeps in-frame clones, though not all of them. Counted here are 200,000 to 300,000 clones, less than 90% occurring once; the ten biggest clones make up around 4%. With V trimmed by 7 bases and J by 3 bases, 7 bases remained unmatched. From germline, CDR1 is SEHNR and CDR2 FQNEAQ (reference sequence). This CDR3 has 14 residues. The clonotype was recovered from a man aged 55 to 70 with acute or convalescent COVID-19. The source material was peripheral blood. The genes are TRBV7-9 and TRBJ2-3; 7 bases are a match to TRBD1. CDR3: CASIRQGVTDTQYF. For the CDR3, the DNA is TGTGCCAGCATCCGACAGGGTGTTACAGATACGCAGTATTTT.